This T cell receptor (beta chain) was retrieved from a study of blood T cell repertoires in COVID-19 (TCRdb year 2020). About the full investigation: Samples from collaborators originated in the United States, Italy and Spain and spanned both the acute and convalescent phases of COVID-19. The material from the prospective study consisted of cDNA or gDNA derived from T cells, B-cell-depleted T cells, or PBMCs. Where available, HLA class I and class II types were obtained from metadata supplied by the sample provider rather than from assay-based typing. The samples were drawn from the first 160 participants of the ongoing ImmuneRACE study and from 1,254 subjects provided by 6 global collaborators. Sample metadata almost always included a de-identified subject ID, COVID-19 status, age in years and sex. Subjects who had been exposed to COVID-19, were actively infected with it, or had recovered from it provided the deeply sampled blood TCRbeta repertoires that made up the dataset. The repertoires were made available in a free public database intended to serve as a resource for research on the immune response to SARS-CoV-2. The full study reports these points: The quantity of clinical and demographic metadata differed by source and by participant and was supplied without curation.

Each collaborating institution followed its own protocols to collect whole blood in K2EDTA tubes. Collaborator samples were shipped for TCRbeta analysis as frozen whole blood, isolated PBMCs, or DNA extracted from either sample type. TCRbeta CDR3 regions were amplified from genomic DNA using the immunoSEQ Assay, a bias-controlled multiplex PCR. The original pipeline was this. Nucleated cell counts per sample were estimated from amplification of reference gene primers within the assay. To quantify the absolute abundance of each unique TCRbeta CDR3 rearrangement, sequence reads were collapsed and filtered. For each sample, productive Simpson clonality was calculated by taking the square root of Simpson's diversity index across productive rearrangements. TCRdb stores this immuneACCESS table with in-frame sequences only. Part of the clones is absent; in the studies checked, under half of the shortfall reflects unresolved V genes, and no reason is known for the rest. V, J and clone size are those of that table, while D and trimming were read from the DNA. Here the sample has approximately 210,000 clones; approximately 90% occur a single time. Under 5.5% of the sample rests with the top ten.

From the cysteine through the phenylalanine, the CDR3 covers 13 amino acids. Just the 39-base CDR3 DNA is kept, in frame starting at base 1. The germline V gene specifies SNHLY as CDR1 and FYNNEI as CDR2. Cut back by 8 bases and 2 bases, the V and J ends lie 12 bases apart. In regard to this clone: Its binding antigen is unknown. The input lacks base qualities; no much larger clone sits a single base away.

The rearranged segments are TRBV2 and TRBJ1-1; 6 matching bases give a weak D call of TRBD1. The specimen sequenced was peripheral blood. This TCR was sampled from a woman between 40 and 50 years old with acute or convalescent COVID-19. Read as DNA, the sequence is TGTGCCAGCCTTGGGGACACAAACACTGAAGCTTTCTTT. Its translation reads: CASLGDTNTEAFF. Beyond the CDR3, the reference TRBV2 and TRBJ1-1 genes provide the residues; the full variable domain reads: EPEVTQTPSHQVTQMGQEVILRCVPISNHLYFYWYRQILGQKVEFLVSFYNNEISEKSEIFDDQFSVERPDGSNFTLKIRSTKLEDSAMYFCASLGDTNTEAFFGQGTRLTVV.